Following are 23 T cell receptor beta chains from one sample sequenced in a study of technical replicates of blood from a handful of donors (TCRdb year 2017). Libraries were made using the immunoSEQ multiplex PCR assay. In its TCRdb copy, this immuneACCESS table keeps in-frame sequences only and misses some clones. Where compared with another copy, unresolved V genes explain less than half of these, and the others have no known cause. For this sample the table gives 55,000 to 75,000 clones, of which 91% were detected only once. The ten largest clones add up to 3% to 5% of the sample. Material for sequencing was PBMCs. The receptor source for this set is a human donor in good health. Some clones in this sample may be carry-over from other donors' samples.

The chain joins TRBV7-9 to TRBJ1-2; D possibly corresponds to TRBD1 (6 bases). This CDR3 region has 12 residues. Between the trimmed V and J ends, which lost 7 bases and 7 bases, there was a span of 13 bases. Per germline, CDR1 SEHNR and CDR2 FQNEAQ (reference sequence). In DNA form, the CDR3 reads TGTGCCAGCAACGCGGGGGGCCGTGGCTACACCTTC. Residues: CASNAGGRGYTF.

About this clone itself: A read error may account for a junction end that differs from germline. The chain is built from TRBV6-5 and TRBJ2-1; D gene unclear. The CDR3 is 12 residues long. Per germline, CDR1 MNHEY and CDR2 SVGAGI. For the CDR3, the DNA is TGTGCCAGCAGTTACTCCAACAATGAGCAGTTCTTC. Residues: CASSYSNNEQFF.

This rearrangement joins TRBV7-8 to TRBJ1-2, with 10 bases matching TRBD1. This CDR3 is built from 14 residues. The V and J ends lost 5 bases and 4 bases, in that order; junction bases with no gene match: 4. The V gene's germline CDR1 is SGHVS and CDR2 FQNEAQ. In DNA form, the CDR3 reads TGTGCCAGCAGCCACCGACAGGGGGCCTATGGCTACACCTTC. Protein product: CASSHRQGAYGYTF.

V gene TRBV30 combines with J gene TRBJ1-3; no firm D call. Trimming left V 4 bases short and J 4 bases short, with 5 bases between. Germline V lookup: CDR1 GTSNPN, CDR2 SVGIG (reference sequence). CDR3 length: 11 amino acids. CDR3 DNA sequence: TGTGCCTGGACCTCCGGAAACACCATATATTTT. Translated: CAWTSGNTIYF.

The chain combines TRBV7-8 with TRBJ2-7, with D perhaps matching TRBD2 (5 bases). This CDR3 spans 14 amino acids. CDR1 is SGHVS, CDR2 FQNEAQ, per germline. Trimming cost V 1 base and J 5 bases, with 12 bases left between them. CDR3 sequence reads: CASSLVSGSDEQYF. The CDR3 DNA sequence: TGTGCCAGCAGCTTAGTTTCGGGGTCTGACGAGCAGTACTTC.

CDR3 sequence (DNA): TGTGCCTGGAGTGTACGGAGGGGGCTCGGCAATCAGCCCCAGCATTTT. This gives the protein CAWSVRRGLGNQPQHF. The chain links TRBV30 to TRBJ1-5; TRBD1 matches 7 bases. The V gene's germline CDR1 is GTSNPN and CDR2 SVGIG (reference sequence). CDR3 length: 16 amino acids. V shed 0 bases, J shed 2 bases, and the junction held 7 bases outside the gene matches.

The chain links TRBV4-1 to TRBJ1-2, with TRBD1 identical over 9 bases. Trimming at V came to 7 bases and at J to 7 bases, leaving 10 bases not matched to a gene. The length of the CDR3 is 14 residues. Germline CDR1 reads MGHRA; CDR2 reads YSYEKL. CDR3 in amino acids: CASKTPGQGFGYTF. In DNA, the CDR3 is TGCGCCAGCAAGACCCCGGGACAGGGTTTTGGCTACACCTTC.

The chain is built from TRBV11-2 and TRBJ2-3; 8 bases fit TRBD2. There are 15 residues in the CDR3. V shed 4 bases and J 5 bases; nucleotides not matched to a gene: 8. Germline CDR1 is SGHAT and CDR2 is FQNNGV. CDR3: CASSSNGREGDTQYF. CDR3 sequence (DNA): TGTGCCAGCAGCTCGAATGGACGGGAGGGAGATACGCAGTATTTT.

There are a few counts of this clone. This chain joins TRBV15 and TRBJ2-5; weak D call: TRBD2 (6 bases). The V end lost 5 bases, the J end lost 1 base, and 17 bases lay between the germline ends. CDR1 LNHNV and CDR2 YYDKDF come from the germline V gene (reference sequence). The CDR3 totals 16 residues. CDR3 coding DNA: TGTGCCACCAGCGGACCAGAACGGGGGTTCCAAGAGACCCAGTACTTC. As protein: CATSGPERGFQETQYF.

This clone showed up just once. The rearrangement links TRBV5-1 to TRBJ2-1; TRBD2 agrees at 14 bases. The V gene's germline CDR1 is SGHRS and CDR2 YFSETQ. The CDR3 runs 15 residues. Losses at the gene ends were 4 bases for V and 9 bases for J; bases not matched to a gene: 6. In DNA form, the CDR3 reads TGCGCCAGCAGCCCGGGACTAGCGGGAGTTCTTGAGCAGTTCTTC. It translates to CASSPGLAGVLEQFF.

The chain joins TRBV28 to TRBJ2-7, with 7 positions matching TRBD1. V trimming: 3 bases; J trimming: 5 bases; junction bases outside the gene matches: 10. The CDR3 consists of 15 residues. In germline, CDR1 is MDHEN, CDR2 SYDVKM. The CDR3 DNA follows: TGTGCCAGCAGTTTTCTACCAGGGGGTGACCACGAGCAGTACTTC. Protein sequence: CASSFLPGGDHEQYF.

In DNA, the CDR3 is TGTGCCAGCAGCCCCGACGGGGGGGTTTATGGCTACACCTTC. Protein product: CASSPDGGVYGYTF. The V call is TRBV7-9, the J call TRBJ1-2; tentatively, D is TRBD1 (5 bases). Trimming removed 5 bases from V and 5 bases from J, with 15 bases in between. This CDR3 comprises 14 residues. Germline V lookup: CDR1 SEHNR, CDR2 FQNEAQ (reference sequence).

The chain has TRBV6-5 and TRBJ2-7; 9 positions agree with TRBD2. Losses at the gene ends were 6 bases for V and 6 bases for J; bases not matched to a gene: 6. The CDR3 covers 13 residues. Germline CDR1 is MNHEY and CDR2 is SVGAGI. The chain's CDR3 is CASRSRRGGEQYF. CDR3 DNA sequence: TGTGCCAGCAGATCCCGGCGGGGGGGCGAGCAGTACTTC.

This chain links TRBV12-5 with TRBJ2-7, with D possibly TRBD2 on 6 matching bases. The CDR3 length is 13 residues. V was shortened by 8 bases and J by 0 bases, with 11 bases between the two germline ends. Germline V CDR1 and CDR2: LGHNT, FRNRAP. CDR3 region: CASMGLNSYEQYF. DNA for the CDR3: TGTGCTAGTATGGGACTGAACTCCTACGAGCAGTACTTC.

The chain uses TRBV5-4 and TRBJ2-5, with 7 bases fitting TRBD1. The CDR3 totals 14 residues. Germline assignment: CDR1 SGHNT and CDR2 YYREEE (reference sequence). V trimming: 4 bases; J trimming: 4 bases; junction bases outside the gene matches: 7. The CDR3 coding sequence is TGTGCCAGCAGCAACCGACAGGGTGGAGAGACCCAGTACTTC. The encoded protein is CASSNRQGGETQYF.

This chain joins TRBV27 and TRBJ1-2, with 8 bases lining up with TRBD1. The V and J ends lost 4 bases and 8 bases, in that order; junction bases with no gene match: 9. The CDR3 has 14 amino acids. In germline, CDR1 is MNHEY, CDR2 SMNVEV (reference sequence). The chain's CDR3 is CASSSRSGGKGYTF. CDR3 bases: TGTGCCAGCAGTTCCCGATCAGGGGGCAAGGGCTACACCTTC.

This clone was found a few times. The chain combines TRBV5-4 with TRBJ2-7, with 8 bases lining up with TRBD2. Per germline, CDR1 SGHNT and CDR2 YYREEE (reference sequence). This CDR3 spans 14 amino acids. The ends lost 4 bases at V and 5 bases at J; junction bases unmatched: 8. CDR3 sequence reads: CASSDRGGEHEQYF. The DNA for the CDR3 is TGTGCCAGCAGCGACCGGGGGGGCGAGCACGAGCAGTACTTC.

The chain links TRBV6-6 to TRBJ1-4; 11 bases fit TRBD1. The CDR3 consists of 15 residues. Germline loops: CDR1 MNHNY, CDR2 SVGAGI (reference sequence). V trimming: 4 bases; J trimming: 7 bases; junction bases outside the gene matches: 5. CDR3 DNA: TGTGCCAGCAGTTCTACGGGACAGGGGGGTGAAAAACTGTTTTTT. Translated: CASSSTGQGGEKLFF.

The chain is built from TRBV5-4 and TRBJ2-7; 9 bases fit TRBD2. There are 14 residues in the CDR3. Germline V gives CDR1 SGHNT, CDR2 YYREEE (reference sequence). Losses at the gene ends were 2 bases for V and 6 bases for J; bases not matched to a gene: 6. The CDR3, as DNA: TGTGCCAGCAGCTTTAAGCCTAGCGGGACCGAGCAGTACTTC. Translating it yields CASSFKPSGTEQYF.

Remarks on this clone: Additional DNA sequences in this sample encode the identical CDR3. This rearrangement joins TRBV18 to TRBJ1-5; 7 bases are shared with TRBD1. V was pared by 3 bases and J by 4 bases, with 0 bases of the junction left unmatched. This CDR3 is 13 amino acids long. Germline CDR1 and CDR2: KGHSH and LQKENI. The CDR3 region has the DNA TGTGCCAGCTCACCGGACAGGAATCAGCCCCAGCATTTT. Translating gives CASSPDRNQPQHF.

The J gene is TRBJ2-3, the V gene TRBV4-3; the D gene is possibly TRBD1 (5 bases). The germline gives CDR1 LGHNA, CDR2 YSLEER. V lost 4 bases and J 3 bases, leaving 11 bases between the germline ends. This CDR3 is built from 14 residues. CDR3 residues: CASSPDMVTDTQYF. In DNA, the CDR3 is TGCGCCAGCAGCCCGGACATGGTTACAGATACGCAGTATTTT.

The chain is built from TRBV4-1 and TRBJ2-7, with TRBD1 matching over 7 bases. The CDR3 runs to 14 residues. Trimming took 1 base from V and 4 from J; bases not matched to a gene: 4. Germline lookup yields CDR1 MGHRA and CDR2 YSYEKL. CDR3 sequence: CASSQGQGQYEQYF. The CDR3 nucleotides are TGCGCCAGCAGCCAAGGACAGGGTCAGTACGAGCAGTACTTC.

The chain recombines TRBV5-6 with TRBJ2-1, with TRBD2 matching over 9 bases. Germline values: CDR1 SGHDT, CDR2 YYEEEE. This CDR3 spans 12 amino acids. The junction had 3 bases not matched to a gene; V was cut back by 4 bases and J by 10 bases. The CDR3 bases are TGTGCCAGCAGCAAGAGCGGGAGGGAGCAGTTCTTC. Amino acids: CASSKSGREQFF.